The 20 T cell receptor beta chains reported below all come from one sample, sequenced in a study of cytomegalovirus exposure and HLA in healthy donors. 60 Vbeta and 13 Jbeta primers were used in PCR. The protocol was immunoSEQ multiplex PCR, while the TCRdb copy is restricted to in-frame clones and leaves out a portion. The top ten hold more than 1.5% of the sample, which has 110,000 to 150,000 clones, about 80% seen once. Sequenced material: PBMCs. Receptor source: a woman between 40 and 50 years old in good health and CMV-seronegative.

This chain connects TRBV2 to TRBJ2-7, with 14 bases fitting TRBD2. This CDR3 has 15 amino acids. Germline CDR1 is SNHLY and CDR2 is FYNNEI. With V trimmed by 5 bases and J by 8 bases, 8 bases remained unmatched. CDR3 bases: TGTGCCAGCAGTATCCCCGGGACTAGCGGGAGAAAGCAGTACTTC. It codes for CASSIPGTSGRKQYF.

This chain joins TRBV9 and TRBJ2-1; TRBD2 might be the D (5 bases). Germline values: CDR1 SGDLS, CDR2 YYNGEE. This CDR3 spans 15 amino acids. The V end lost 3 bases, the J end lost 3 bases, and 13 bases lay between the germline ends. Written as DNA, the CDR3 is TGTGCCAGCAGCGCTAGCCCCTTCGACTACAATGAGCAGTTCTTC. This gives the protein CASSASPFDYNEQFF.

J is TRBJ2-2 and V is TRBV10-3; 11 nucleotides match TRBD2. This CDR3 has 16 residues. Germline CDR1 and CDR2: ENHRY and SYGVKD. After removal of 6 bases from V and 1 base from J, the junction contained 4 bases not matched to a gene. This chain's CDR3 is CAIRLAGGLNTGELFF. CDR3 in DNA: TGTGCCATCAGGCTAGCGGGAGGCTTGAACACCGGGGAGCTGTTTTTT.

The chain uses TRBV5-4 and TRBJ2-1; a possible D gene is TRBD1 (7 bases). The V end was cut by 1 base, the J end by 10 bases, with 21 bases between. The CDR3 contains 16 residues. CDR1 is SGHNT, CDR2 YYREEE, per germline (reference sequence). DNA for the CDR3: TGTGCCAGCAGCTTGAAGGGCAGGGGGGCGTATGAGGAGCAGTTCTTC. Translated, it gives CASSLKGRGAYEEQFF.

CDR3 DNA sequence: TGTGCCATCAGCGCGGGACAGGGGTCGAGCAATCAGCCCCAGCATTTT. The encoded protein is CAISAGQGSSNQPQHF. This chain uses TRBV10-3 with TRBJ1-5; 10 bases match TRBD1. Germline V lookup: CDR1 ENHRY, CDR2 SYGVKD. This CDR3 is 16 amino acids long. V trimming: 6 bases; J trimming: 1 base; junction bases outside the gene matches: 6.

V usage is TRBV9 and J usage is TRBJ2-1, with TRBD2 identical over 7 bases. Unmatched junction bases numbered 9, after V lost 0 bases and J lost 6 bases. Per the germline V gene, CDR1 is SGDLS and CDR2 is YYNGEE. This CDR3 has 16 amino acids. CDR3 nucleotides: TGTGCCAGCAGCGTAGACGCGGGAGCGAGGTCCAATGAGCAGTTCTTC. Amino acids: CASSVDAGARSNEQFF.

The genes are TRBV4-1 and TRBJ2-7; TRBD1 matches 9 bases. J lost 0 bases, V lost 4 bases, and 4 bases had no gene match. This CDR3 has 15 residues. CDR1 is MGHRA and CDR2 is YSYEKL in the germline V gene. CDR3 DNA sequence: TGCGCCAGCAGCCGAGGGACAGGGACCTCCTACGAGCAGTACTTC. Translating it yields CASSRGTGTSYEQYF.

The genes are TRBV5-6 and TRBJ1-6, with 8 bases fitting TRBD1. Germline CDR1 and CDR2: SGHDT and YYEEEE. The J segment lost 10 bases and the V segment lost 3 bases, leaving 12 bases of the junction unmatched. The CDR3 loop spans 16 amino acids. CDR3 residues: CASSYRTDRVGSPLHF. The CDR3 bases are TGTGCCAGCAGCTACCGAACGGACAGGGTGGGCTCACCCCTCCACTTT.

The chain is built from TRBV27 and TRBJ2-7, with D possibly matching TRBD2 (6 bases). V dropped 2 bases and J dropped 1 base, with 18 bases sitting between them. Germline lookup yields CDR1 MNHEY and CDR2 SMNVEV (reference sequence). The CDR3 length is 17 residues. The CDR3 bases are TGTGCCAGCAGTTTAGGCCCCGGGAGCGCGAATTCCTACGAGCAGTACTTC. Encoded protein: CASSLGPGSANSYEQYF.

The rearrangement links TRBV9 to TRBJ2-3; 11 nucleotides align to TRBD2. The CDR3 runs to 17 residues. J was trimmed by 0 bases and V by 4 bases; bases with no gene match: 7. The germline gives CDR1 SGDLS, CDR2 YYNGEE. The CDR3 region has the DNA TGTGCCAGCAGCACGCGGACTAGCGGGTCTAGCACAGATACGCAGTATTTT. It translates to CASSTRTSGSSTDTQYF.

CDR3 region: CASSGGLADTYEQYF. CDR3 DNA sequence: TGTGCCAGCAGCGGCGGACTAGCGGATACCTACGAGCAGTACTTC. This rearrangement joins TRBV11-2 to TRBJ2-7; 10 nucleotides match TRBD2. V shed 5 bases, J shed 2 bases, and the junction held 6 bases outside the gene matches. This CDR3 is built from 15 residues. Looked up from germline, CDR1 is SGHAT and CDR2 is FQNNGV.

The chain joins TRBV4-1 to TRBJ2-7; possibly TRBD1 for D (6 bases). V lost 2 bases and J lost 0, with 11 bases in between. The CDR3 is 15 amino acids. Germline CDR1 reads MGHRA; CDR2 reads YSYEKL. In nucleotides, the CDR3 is TGCGCCAGCAGCCAACTCCGGACAGCCTCCTACGAGCAGTACTTC. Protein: CASSQLRTASYEQYF.

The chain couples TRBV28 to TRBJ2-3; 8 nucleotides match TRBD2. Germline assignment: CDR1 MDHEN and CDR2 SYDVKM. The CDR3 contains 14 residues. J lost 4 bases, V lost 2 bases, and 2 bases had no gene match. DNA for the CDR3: TGTGCCAGCAGTTTAGCGGGAGGTCCAGATACGCAGTATTTT. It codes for CASSLAGGPDTQYF.

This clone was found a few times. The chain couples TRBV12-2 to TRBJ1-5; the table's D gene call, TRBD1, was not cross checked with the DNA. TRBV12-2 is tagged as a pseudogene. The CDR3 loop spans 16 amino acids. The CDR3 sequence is CASRLLPGDRNQPQHF. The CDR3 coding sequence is TGTGCAAGTCGCTTATTGCCAGGGGATAGAAATCAGCCCCAGCATTTT.

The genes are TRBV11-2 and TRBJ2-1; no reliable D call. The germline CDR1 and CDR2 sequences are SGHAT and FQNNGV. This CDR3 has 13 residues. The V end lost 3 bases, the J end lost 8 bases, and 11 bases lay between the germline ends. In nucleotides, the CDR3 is TGTGCCAGCAGCTTCCCCCGAGTGTATGAGCAGTTCTTC. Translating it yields CASSFPRVYEQFF.

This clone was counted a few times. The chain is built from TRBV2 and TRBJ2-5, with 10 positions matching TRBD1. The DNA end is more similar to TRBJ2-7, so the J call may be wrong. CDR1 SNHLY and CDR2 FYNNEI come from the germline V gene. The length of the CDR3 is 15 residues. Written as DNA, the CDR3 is TGTGCCAGCACTCGAACCGGGACAGGGGCGCTCGAGCAGTACTTC. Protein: CASTRTGTGALEQYF.

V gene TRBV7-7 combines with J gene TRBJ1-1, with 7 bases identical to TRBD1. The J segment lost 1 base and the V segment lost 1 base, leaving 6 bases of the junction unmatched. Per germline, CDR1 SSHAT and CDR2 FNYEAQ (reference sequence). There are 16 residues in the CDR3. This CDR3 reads CASSLVVGQWNTEAFF. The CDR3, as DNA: TGTGCCAGCAGCTTAGTAGTGGGACAGTGGAACACTGAAGCTTTCTTT.

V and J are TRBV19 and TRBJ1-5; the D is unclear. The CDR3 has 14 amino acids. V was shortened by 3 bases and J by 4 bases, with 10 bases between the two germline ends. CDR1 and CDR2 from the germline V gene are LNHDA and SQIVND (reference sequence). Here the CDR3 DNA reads TGTGCCAGTAGTATTGGCCAATTTAATCAGCCCCAGCATTTT. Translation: CASSIGQFNQPQHF.

CDR3 residues: CASSLLPRQVNTGELFF. The CDR3 coding sequence is TGTGCCAGCAGCTTACTCCCCCGACAGGTGAACACCGGGGAGCTGTTTTTT. This chain connects TRBV11-2 to TRBJ2-2; tentatively, D is TRBD1 (6 bases). V shed 2 bases and J shed 1 base, with 14 bases lying between them. The CDR3 runs 17 residues. The germline V gene has CDR1 SGHAT and CDR2 FQNNGV.

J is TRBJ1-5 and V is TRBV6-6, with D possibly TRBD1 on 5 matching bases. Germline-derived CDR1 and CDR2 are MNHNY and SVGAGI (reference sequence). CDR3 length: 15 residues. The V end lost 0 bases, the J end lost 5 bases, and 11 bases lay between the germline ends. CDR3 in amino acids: CASSYSGPRDQPQHF. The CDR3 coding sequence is TGTGCCAGCAGTTACTCGGGGCCTAGGGATCAGCCCCAGCATTTT.